This entry is about one T cell receptor beta chain. Its antigen is currently unknown. The conserved phenylalanine or tryptophan normally closing the CDR3 is absent here, so this likely arose from a read error. Because the CDR3's place on the DNA is in doubt, the DNA is left out and the CDR3 is given as listed by TCRdb. This specimen comes from a study of T cell repertoires in cytomegalovirus infection. A single record per CDR3 protein comes from TCRdb applying MiXCR to the reads. The top ten hold around 79% of the sample, which has some 68,000 distinct CDR3 sequences, under 25% seen once. Sequencing was done on a sample of PBMCs, sequenced either directly or after in vitro stimulation (not recorded which). The TCR was taken from a human donor in good health (CMV status not recorded). Some clones in this sample may be carry-over from other donors' samples.

CDR3 in amino acids: CASSLGTILGVEV. The rearrangement joins TRBV28 to TRBJ1-1; the table's D gene call, TRBD1, was not cross checked with the DNA. Germline CDR1 and CDR2: MDHEN and SYDVKM. The CDR3 is made up of 13 amino acids, end residues included.